This is a list of T cell receptor beta chains from one sample in a study of cytomegalovirus exposure and HLA in healthy donors. Sequencing used immunoSEQ multiplex PCR; TCRdb keeps in-frame clones, though not all of them. This sample has 150,000 to 200,000 clones; over 65% occur once, and the top ten carry roughly 6.6%. The source material was PBMCs. These receptors all come from a man aged 40-55 years in good health and CMV-seropositive. Each CDR3 is given with its conserved first and last residue. A D gene is named only where the DNA matches it firmly. Clone size is shown for a subset of rows, as once, few, many or a class of expanded clone.

v_gene	abundance	j_gene	d_gene	CDR3aa	CDR3nt
TRBV4-1	few	TRBJ1-4	-	CASSQDRGRLFF	TGCGCCAGCAGCCAAGATAGAGGGAGACTGTTTTTT
TRBV4-1	-	TRBJ2-5	TRBD2	CASSPTSGEETQYF	TGCGCCAGCAGCCCGACTAGCGGGGAAGAGACCCAGTACTTC
TRBV9	-	TRBJ1-2	TRBD1	CASSVGQNQVGYTF	TGTGCCAGCAGCGTGGGACAGAATCAGGTTGGCTACACCTTC
TRBV7-2	few	TRBJ1-1	TRBD1	CASSLKSAGGNTEAFF	TGTGCCAGCAGCTTAAAGTCGGCAGGGGGAAACACTGAAGCTTTCTTT
TRBV7-2	-	TRBJ2-1	TRBD2	CASSLGAGGVHEQFF	TGTGCCAGCAGCTTAGGAGCGGGGGGGGTGCATGAGCAGTTCTTC
TRBV19	-	TRBJ2-1	-	CASSTRQEQFF	TGTGCCAGTAGTACCCGACAGGAGCAGTTCTTC
TRBV18	-	TRBJ1-1	-	CASSPRAGDTEAFF	TGTGCCAGCTCACCCCGGGCCGGGGACACTGAAGCTTTCTTT
TRBV7-3	-	TRBJ1-2	-	CASSLMGGSNYGYTF	TGTGCCAGCAGCTTAATGGGGGGGTCTAACTATGGCTACACCTTC
TRBV10-3	-	TRBJ2-5	-	CAIGAGPLQETQYF	TGTGCCATTGGGGCAGGGCCCCTCCAAGAGACCCAGTACTTC
TRBV10-3	-	TRBJ2-7	-	CAISTTDYEQYF	TGTGCCATCAGTACCACAGATTACGAGCAGTACTTC
TRBV6-1	-	TRBJ1-6	TRBD1	CASSAPTGPSSPLHF	TGTGCCAGCAGTGCCCCGACAGGGCCGTCTTCACCCCTCCACTTT
TRBV4-3	-	TRBJ2-5	-	CASSQEVVQETQYF	TGCGCCAGCAGCCAAGAAGTAGTCCAAGAGACCCAGTACTTC
TRBV29-1	-	TRBJ1-1	TRBD1	CSVAGQRFEAFF	TGCAGCGTTGCGGGACAGCGTTTTGAAGCTTTCTTT
TRBV6-5	once	TRBJ1-6	-	CASSSYNSPLHF	TGTGCCAGCAGTTCTTATAATTCACCCCTCCACTTT
TRBV7-9	-	TRBJ2-4	-	CASTGTKNIQYF	TGTGCCAGCACAGGGACCAAAAACATTCAGTACTTC
TRBV5-1	-	TRBJ1-2	-	CASSLAAGLSNGYTF	TGCGCCAGCAGCTTGGCTGCAGGGTTAAGTAATGGCTACACCTTC
TRBV6-6	-	TRBJ2-7	TRBD1	CASSSPDRAIYEQYF	TGTGCCAGCAGTTCCCCGGACAGGGCGATCTACGAGCAGTACTTC
TRBV6-5	-	TRBJ2-3	-	CASSFSQGDTQYF	TGTGCCAGCAGTTTCTCACAGGGAGATACGCAGTATTTT
TRBV5-1	-	TRBJ2-3	TRBD2	CASSSRDYGSDTQYF	TGCGCCAGCAGCTCCCGGGACTACGGATCAGATACGCAGTATTTT
TRBV6-5	-	TRBJ2-1	-	CASSYEWRDYNEQFF	TGTGCCAGCAGTTACGAGTGGCGGGACTACAATGAGCAGTTCTTC
TRBV6-1	-	TRBJ2-7	TRBD2	CASGIAGGLYEQYF	TGTGCCAGCGGGATAGCGGGGGGGCTCTACGAGCAGTACTTC
TRBV30	-	TRBJ1-2	-	CAWSPSGGYTF	TGTGCCTGGAGCCCCTCAGGAGGCTACACCTTC
TRBV5-4	-	TRBJ2-2	TRBD2	CASSLGSSGATGELFF	TGTGCCAGCAGCTTGGGATCTAGCGGGGCGACCGGGGAGCTGTTTTTT
TRBV6-6	few	TRBJ1-6	-	CASRRQSSYNSPLHF	TGTGCCAGCAGGCGACAGAGCTCCTATAATTCACCCCTCCACTTT
TRBV6-5	-	TRBJ1-1	-	CASSYSPTGLEAFF	TGTGCCAGCAGTTACTCCCCAACTGGGCTTGAAGCTTTCTTT
TRBV20-1	-	TRBJ2-1	-	CSASRGEQFF	TGCAGTGCTAGCCGAGGTGAGCAGTTCTTC
TRBV4-1	-	TRBJ1-1	-	CASSRGPNTEAFF	TGCGCCAGCAGCCGCGGGCCTAACACTGAAGCTTTCTTT
TRBV4-2	-	TRBJ2-5	TRBD2	CAGSQDGLAGEQETQYF	TGTGCCGGCAGCCAAGACGGACTAGCGGGGGAGCAAGAGACCCAGTACTTC
TRBV6-6	-	TRBJ2-7	-	CASSYGGVRPEQYF	TGTGCCAGCAGTTACGGAGGGGTACGTCCCGAGCAGTACTTC
TRBV5-1	-	TRBJ2-1	-	CASSLVSRGYNEQFF	TGCGCCAGCAGCTTAGTTAGCAGAGGGTACAATGAGCAGTTCTTC
TRBV5-8	few	TRBJ1-1	-	CASSYTVGTSAEAFF	TGTGCCAGCAGCTACACGGTAGGGACAAGCGCTGAAGCTTTCTTT
TRBV5-4	-	TRBJ2-5	-	CASSWARGKETQYF	TGTGCCAGCAGCTGGGCCCGGGGGAAGGAGACCCAGTACTTC
TRBV11-3	-	TRBJ2-7	-	CASSLDGLGDYEQYF	TGTGCCAGCAGCTTAGATGGGTTAGGGGATTACGAGCAGTACTTC
TRBV4-3	-	TRBJ2-1	-	CASSQERFSYNEQFF	TGCGCCAGCAGCCAGGAGCGGTTCTCCTACAATGAGCAGTTCTTC